The 21 T cell receptor beta chains listed next were all sequenced from one sample in a study of human T cells and chemical hapten exposure. The time point is: pre-sensitization, week 0. Noted treatment: therapeutic diphenylcyclopropenone sensitization with weekly scalp DPC. TCRdb re-derived calls from the RACE reads in MiXCR, one entry per CDR3 protein. The table has 65,000 to 70,000 distinct CDR3 sequences, 9.5% to 13% seen once. Material: whole blood, obtained in connection with sensitization to the hapten diphenylcyclopropenone (DPC). These receptors came from a woman in her forties or fifties with alopecia areata. Some clones in this sample may be carry-over from other donors' samples.

The CDR3 spells CASSQGWNTEAFF. CDR3 bases: TGTGCCAGCAGCCAAGGATGGAACACTGAAGCTTTCTTT. The chain has TRBV4-2 and TRBJ1-1; D remains ambiguous. Trimming stripped 1 base from V and 1 base from J, with 4 bases between. Germline V gives CDR1 LGHNA, CDR2 YNFKEQ. The CDR3 has 13 residues.

This clonotype was observed a few times. The rearrangement uses TRBV20-1 and TRBJ1-3, with unresolved D. Germline CDR1 and CDR2: DFQATT and SNEGSKA (reference sequence). The V and J ends lost 5 bases and 0 bases respectively, with 8 bases between them. This CDR3 comprises 13 residues. CDR3 amino acids: CSAYHNSGNTIYF. The CDR3 DNA is TGCAGTGCTTACCACAACTCTGGAAACACCATATATTTT.

This clonotype was counted a few times. The chain uses TRBV29-1 and TRBJ2-7, with 7 bases lining up with TRBD2. With 5 bases clipped from V and 0 bases from J, the junction kept 10 bases outside the gene matches. The CDR3 has 15 amino acids. Germline assignment: CDR1 SQVTM and CDR2 ANQGSEA. The chain's CDR3 is CSVFSGTESSYEQYF. Written as DNA, the CDR3 is TGCAGCGTTTTCAGCGGGACCGAGAGCTCCTACGAGCAGTACTTC.

This clonotype has only a few counts. The chain recombines TRBV2 with TRBJ2-1; maybe TRBD2 (6 bases). The CDR3 sequence is 12 residues long. In germline, CDR1 is SNHLY, CDR2 FYNNEI. V was cut by 7 bases and J by 12 bases, with 16 bases left in between. In DNA, the CDR3 is TGTGCCAGCACTACGGACGTGGGGGGGCAGTTCTTC. It is translated as CASTTDVGGQFF.

The chain joins TRBV5-1 to TRBJ2-3; 8 bases align to TRBD2. The trim removed 4 bases at V and 4 bases at J, leaving 8 bases unmatched. The CDR3 sequence is 15 residues long. CDR1 and CDR2 (germline): SGHRS, YFSETQ. DNA of the CDR3: TGCGCCAGCAGCCTCCCGGGGGGGCGCCCAGATACGCAGTATTTT. Protein sequence: CASSLPGGRPDTQYF.

In its sample, this clonotype was seen a few times. Here the CDR3 reads CASSYTRQVGDSYTF. As DNA, the CDR3 is TGTGCCAGCAGTTACACCCGGCAGGTCGGGGACAGCTACACCTTC. The chain has TRBV6-5 and TRBJ1-2; tentative D call: TRBD1 (6 bases). CDR1 and CDR2 (germline): MNHEY, SVGAGI. Trimming removed 2 bases at V and 9 bases at J, with 19 bases between. The CDR3 extends over 15 amino acids.

The chain employs TRBV12-3 or TRBV12-4 and TRBJ2-1; 7 bases are a match to TRBD2. The CDR3 is 12 amino acids. Trimming took 6 bases from V and 10 from J; bases not matched to a gene: 6. CDR3 bases: TGTGCCAGCAGAAGACTAGCCGGGGAGCAGTTCTTC. Its translation: CASRRLAGEQFF.

A few counts support this clonotype. J is TRBJ2-5 and V is TRBV11-2; TRBD2 matches at 14 bases. The CDR3 loop spans 15 amino acids. Germline trimming cut 3 bases from V and 5 bases from J; bases unmatched to any gene: 2. The germline gives CDR1 SGHAT, CDR2 FQNNGV. CDR3 DNA sequence: TGTGCCAGCAGCTTCGGGACTAGCGGGGGTGAGACCCAGTACTTC. The encoded protein is CASSFGTSGGETQYF. Using reference TRBV11-2 and TRBJ2-5 for the parts outside the CDR3, the full variable domain is EAGVAQSPRYKIIEKRQSVAFWCNPISGHATLYWYQQILGQGPKLLIQFQNNGVVDDSQLPKDRFSAERLKGVDSTLKIQPAKLEDSAVYLCASSFGTSGGETQYFGPGTRLLVL.

This clonotype was counted ten times or more. V is TRBV11-2 and J is TRBJ2-2; D gene unclear. Trimming pared 10 bases from V and 5 bases from J, leaving 20 bases between. CDR3 size: 15 residues. The germline V gene encodes CDR1 SGHAT and CDR2 FQNNGV. CDR3 nucleotides: TGTGCCACGGCTCCTGGGTCCTACGGGACCGGGGAGCTGTTTTTT. This gives the protein CATAPGSYGTGELFF.

This clonotype was detected many times. This chain connects TRBV18 to TRBJ1-5; D may be TRBD1 (6 bases). The CDR3 has 15 residues. Germline CDR1 reads KGHSH; CDR2 reads LQKENI. Trimming stripped 5 bases from V and 4 bases from J, with 15 bases between. The CDR3 region has the DNA TGTGCCAGCTCATCTGGGACATGGGAGAATCAGCCCCAGCATTTT. Its protein is CASSSGTWENQPQHF. Looking up the rest from reference TRBV18 and TRBJ1-5 gives the full variable domain: NAGVMQNPRHLVRRRGQEARLRCSPMKGHSHVYWYRQLPEEGLKFMVYLQKENIIDESGMPKERFSAEFPKEGPSILRIQQVVRGDSAAYFCASSSGTWENQPQHFGDGTRLSIL.

This clonotype has at least ten counts. V and J are TRBV12-3 or TRBV12-4 and TRBJ1-2; D is undetermined. V was cut by 6 bases and J by 10 bases, with 12 bases left in between. The CDR3 spans 11 residues. CDR3 bases: TGTGCCAGCAGCGACGGAAACCTCTACACCTTC. Its translation: CASSDGNLYTF.

This clonotype occurred a few times. This rearrangement joins TRBV9 to TRBJ1-1, with a weak D call TRBD1 (5 bases). Per the germline V gene, CDR1 is SGDLS and CDR2 is YYNGEE. V gave up 3 bases and J gave up 4 bases, with 13 bases separating them. The CDR3 sequence is 14 residues long. The CDR3 loop is CASSAYAGPTEAFF. DNA for the CDR3: TGTGCCAGCAGCGCGTACGCAGGGCCCACTGAAGCTTTCTTT.

The chain is built from TRBV19 and TRBJ2-1; D call uncertain. Per the germline V gene, CDR1 is LNHDA and CDR2 is SQIVND (reference sequence). V dropped 4 bases and J dropped 14 bases, with 24 bases sitting between them. The CDR3 has 15 residues. DNA for the CDR3: TGTGCCAGTAGTACATCCCCGGTATCTGGCCATCAGGAGTTCTTC. Its translation: CASSTSPVSGHQEFF.

Turning to this clonotype: The junction differs from germline at one of its ends, possibly a read error. The rearrangement joins TRBV5-6 to TRBJ1-4; weak D call: TRBD1 (5 bases). CDR3 length equals 15 residues. Germline CDR1 SGHDT, CDR2 YYEEEE. Here the CDR3 reads CASNLEVRGGEKLFF. CDR3 DNA: TGTGCCAGCAACTTGGAGGTTAGGGGTGGTGAAAAACTGTTTTTT.

As regards this clonotype: This may arise from a read error, as a much more abundant clone is one base away. Without the conserved terminal phenylalanine or tryptophan, this CDR3 likely stems from a read error. The J gene is TRBJ1-5, the V gene TRBV28, with D possibly matching TRBD1 (6 bases). CDR1 is MDHEN, CDR2 SYDVKM, per germline. With 5 bases removed from V and 6 bases from J, the gap between germline ends came to 11 bases. This CDR3 region has 13 residues. CDR3 residues: CASSRQGIQPQHS. DNA of the CDR3: TGTGCCAGCAGTCGGCAGGGGATTCAGCCCCAGCATTCT.

The chain uses TRBV10-3 and TRBJ2-1; D might be TRBD2 (6 bases). Between the trimmed V and J ends, which lost 6 bases and 0 bases, there was a span of 12 bases. Germline CDR1 is ENHRY and CDR2 is SYGVKD. The CDR3 runs 15 residues. The CDR3 loop is CAIRVAVSSYNEQFF. The CDR3 DNA follows: TGTGCCATCAGGGTAGCGGTAAGCTCCTACAATGAGCAGTTCTTC.

The CDR3 loop is CASSPAGTGTHEQYF. The CDR3 nucleotides read TGTGCCAGCAGCCCCGCCGGGACAGGCACGCACGAGCAGTACTTC. This chain uses TRBV28 with TRBJ2-7; the match to TRBD1 covers 8 bases. The junction had 12 bases not matched to a gene; V was cut back by 6 bases and J by 5 bases. The germline CDR1 and CDR2 sequences are MDHEN and SYDVKM. This CDR3 spans 15 amino acids.

This clonotype occurred many times. The chain employs TRBV4-3 and TRBJ2-7; a possible D gene is TRBD1 (5 bases). CDR1 is LGHNA and CDR2 is YSLEER in the germline V gene. Trimming stripped 6 bases from V and 5 bases from J, with 8 bases between. This CDR3 has 11 amino acids. CDR3 loop: CASSLGDEQYF. Here the CDR3 DNA reads TGCGCCAGCAGTCTAGGGGACGAGCAGTACTTC.

This clonotype was counted between two and nine times. This rearrangement joins TRBV25-1 to TRBJ2-7, with D possibly matching TRBD2 (6 bases). Trimming took off 2 bases at V and 4 bases at J, with 15 bases between the two ends. The CDR3 covers 15 residues. Germline V CDR1 and CDR2: MGHDK, SYGVNS. This chain's CDR3 is CASSEISTGVYEQYF. CDR3 DNA: TGTGCCAGCAGTGAAATCTCGACGGGGGTATACGAGCAGTACTTC.

This clonotype has at least ten counts. The chain couples TRBV6-1 to TRBJ1-2; TRBD1 matches 7 bases. With 1 base clipped from V and 4 bases from J, the junction kept 3 bases outside the gene matches. The CDR3 runs 14 residues. Germline CDR1 reads MNHNS; CDR2 reads SASEGT. CDR3: CASSEGTGLYGYTF. The DNA of the CDR3 is TGTGCCAGCAGTGAAGGGACAGGCCTCTATGGCTACACCTTC.

Note on this clonotype: Sequence at one end of the junction differs from germline and may be a read error. V usage is TRBV29-1 and J usage is TRBJ2-1; perhaps TRBD2 as D (6 bases). Germline V gives CDR1 SQVTM, CDR2 ANQGSEA. CDR3 length: 14 residues. DNA for the CDR3: TGCAGCTCCTGTCGTAGCGGCTCCTACAATGAGCAGCTCTTC. It translates to CSSCRSGSYNEQLF.